This is a list of T cell receptor beta chains from one sample in a study of blood T cell repertoires in COVID-19. The table came from immunoSEQ multiplex PCR; TCRdb's copy has only in-frame clones and leaves some out. The sample contains under 200,000 clones, roughly 86% of which appear only once. The source material was peripheral blood. These receptors were collected from a woman older than 75 in a cohort sampled during active or convalescent COVID-19. Each CDR3 is given without its conserved first and last residue.

V	J	CDR3
TRBV5-1	TRBJ2-2	ASSFPWAGEGTGELF
TRBV5-1	TRBJ2-1	ASSSKAGASYNEQF
TRBV29-1	TRBJ1-1	SVRGTENTEAF
TRBV12-3/TRBV12-4	TRBJ1-6	ASSFGSSPLH
TRBV15	TRBJ1-5	ATSRARTGVNQPQH
TRBV6-5	TRBJ2-7	ASSYGLHYEQY
TRBV27	TRBJ1-6	ASSRRDRGRKNSPLH
TRBV24-1	TRBJ1-1	ATSESGGRNTEAF
TRBV21-1	TRBJ1-3	ASSTGDTTYGNTIY
TRBV7-9	TRBJ2-1	ASSLVAGGLHEQF
TRBV7-6	TRBJ1-1	ASSLAPTGVNTEAF
TRBV11-2	TRBJ1-2	ASSLATPTGPQGYT
TRBV25-1	TRBJ2-7	ASSAWPGTGGTDYEQY
TRBV30	TRBJ2-2	AWAGLSNTGELF
TRBV6-5	TRBJ2-5	ASSSGGLSRETQY
TRBV29-1	TRBJ1-2	SGGGGGSYGYT
TRBV18	TRBJ2-6	ASSPLTVSGANVLT
TRBV5-8	TRBJ2-2	ASSPGTSGPGELF
TRBV4-2	TRBJ2-3	ASSQGRTDDTQY
TRBV24-1	TRBJ2-1	ATSDPGRPSYNEQF
TRBV28	TRBJ1-6	ASSPGQAAGNSPLH
TRBV4-1	TRBJ2-1	ASSQGPGQPFNEQF
TRBV9	TRBJ1-3	ASSRDRGSAGNTIY
TRBV7-2	TRBJ1-6	ASSPRTGGASPLH
TRBV6-5	TRBJ1-5	ASRSNSHSNQPQH
TRBV30	TRBJ1-2	AWSAGINLGSYGYT
TRBV3-1/TRBV3-2	TRBJ1-3	ASSFGQGGSGNTIY
TRBV7-7	TRBJ2-7	ASTPDRGGEQY
TRBV24-1	TRBJ1-5	ATSDMTGGLFSEPQH
TRBV11-3	TRBJ2-2	ASSLTGGNTGELF
TRBV19	TRBJ2-4	ASTGLVDRGPAGRAKNIQY
TRBV30	TRBJ2-1	AWTGGWEQF
TRBV19	TRBJ1-4	ASLGDRTGNEKLF
TRBV4-2	TRBJ1-3	ASSQGTGGPGNTIY
TRBV9	TRBJ2-3	ASSVTTGGARRTDTQY
TRBV10-3	TRBJ1-2	AIGTESNYGYT
TRBV29-1	TRBJ2-1	SVLLAGGPGEQF
TRBV3-1/TRBV3-2	TRBJ2-7	ASSRLAGGPYEQY
TRBV4-1	TRBJ1-1	ASSQAPRGTGGGAF
TRBV10-1	TRBJ1-3	ASSVTVLSGNTIY
TRBV9	TRBJ1-1	ASSGKQGEGQRAF